The present T cell receptor (beta chain) was sequenced within a study of graft-versus-host responses after intestinal transplantation. General study results and limits: Early post-transplant HvG declines showed an association with peak circulating GvH clone levels. High graft-versus-host to host-versus-graft T cell clonal ratios marked allografts of patients with graft-donor macrochimerism. GvH clonotypes were identified within recipient marrow, with a subset emerging first in ileum or blood.

With 4 bases clipped from V and 5 bases from J, the junction kept 15 bases outside the gene matches. Looked up from germline, CDR1 is SGHVS and CDR2 is FNYEAQ. The CDR3 spans 18 residues. The data were produced by immunoSEQ multiplex PCR, yet TCRdb's version contains in-frame clones alone and is incomplete. The data contain over 70,000 clones, roughly 80% of them seen just once; the ten biggest clones take up about 18%. This clone was seen a few times. Its antigen remains unknown. Sequenced here: unstimulated CD8+ T cells sorted from spleen or lymph node cells, sampled before intestinal transplant. The rearrangement uses TRBV7-6 and TRBJ2-2; 8 bases are shared with TRBD2. The sequence was obtained from a human donor who received an intestinal transplant. Written as DNA, the CDR3 is TGTGCCAGCAGCTCACCTCCTAGCGGGCCTCCGAGGACCGGGGAGCTGTTTTTT. This translates into CASSSPPSGPPRTGELFF. The whole variable domain, filled in from reference TRBV7-6 and TRBJ2-2, reads GAGVSQSPRYKVTKRGQDVALRCDPISGHVSLYWYRQALGQGPEFLTYFNYEAQQDKSGLPNDRFSAERPEGSISTLTIQRTEQRDSAMYRCASSSPPSGPPRTGELFFGEGSRLTVL.